The 10 T cell receptor beta chains presented below share a single source sample, sequenced in a study of blood T cell repertoires in COVID-19 (dated by TCRdb to 2020 to 2022). The library was produced with the immunoSEQ multiplex PCR assay. As stored in TCRdb, this immuneACCESS dataset retains in-frame rearrangements with V and J assigned. A fraction of the clones does not appear; measured against another copy, unresolved V genes explain less than half of the discrepancy, and the remainder lacks a known reason. Across this sample there are tens of thousands of clones, with 82% seen only once. The top ten clonotypes cover 7% to 9.5% of the sample. Sequencing was done on a sample of peripheral blood. These receptors were obtained from a human donor in a cohort sampled during active COVID-19.

The chain carries TRBV19 and TRBJ2-1, with D unresolved. In germline, CDR1 is LNHDA, CDR2 SQIVND (reference sequence). CDR3 size: 12 residues. Trimming shortened V by 6 bases and J by 5 bases, and 8 bases separated the two germline ends. As DNA, the CDR3 is TGTGCCAGTAGGACAATCGACAATGAGCAGTTCTTC. Its protein product is CASRTIDNEQFF. The full variable domain, completed using reference TRBV19 and TRBJ2-1, is DGGITQSPKYLFRKEGQNVTLSCEQNLNHDAMYWYRQDPGQGLRLIYYSQIVNDFQKGDIAEGYSVSREKKESFPLTVTSAQKNPTAFYLCASRTIDNEQFFGPGTRLTVL.

J is TRBJ2-4 and V is TRBV14, with a possible D match to TRBD1 (6 bases). This CDR3 has 16 amino acids. From germline, CDR1 is SGHDN and CDR2 FVKESK. V was pared by 0 bases and J by 3 bases, with 12 bases between. Here the CDR3 DNA reads TGTGCCAGCAGCCAAGATGTACAGGGTGTCAAAAACATTCAGTACTTC. It is translated as CASSQDVQGVKNIQYF.

The V gene is TRBV11-1, the J gene TRBJ1-2; TRBD1 is a possible D gene (5 bases). Germline V gene sequence: CDR1 SGHAT, CDR2 FQDESV (reference sequence). The CDR3 has 15 amino acids. V lost 2 bases to trimming and J lost 6 bases, with 16 bases between them. CDR3 in amino acids: CASSLMARTSDGYTF. The CDR3 DNA reads TGTGCCAGCAGCTTAATGGCCAGGACATCTGATGGCTACACCTTC.

J is TRBJ1-1 and V is TRBV19, with TRBD1 matching over 7 bases. The CDR3 runs 16 residues. V was clipped by 4 bases and J by 1 base; unmatched bases: 9. Germline assignment: CDR1 LNHDA and CDR2 SQIVND (reference sequence). Here the CDR3 reads CASSTKSGTANTEAFF. The CDR3 DNA reads as TGTGCCAGTAGTACGAAGTCCGGGACAGCGAACACTGAAGCTTTCTTT.

The chain is built from TRBV11-2 and TRBJ2-4; a possible D gene is TRBD2 (6 bases). V was clipped by 4 bases and J by 8 bases, with 15 bases between them. The CDR3 consists of 14 residues. Germline lookup yields CDR1 SGHAT and CDR2 FQNNGV. Here the CDR3 reads CASSSKDYRDIQYF. The DNA for the CDR3 is TGTGCCAGCAGCTCTAAGGACTATCGCGACATTCAGTACTTC.

The chain carries TRBV6-5 and TRBJ2-7; D is possibly TRBD1 (6 bases). CDR3 length: 13 residues. Germline loops: CDR1 MNHEY, CDR2 SVGAGI. Trimming pared 10 bases from V and 2 bases from J, leaving 15 bases between. This chain's CDR3 is CANNEGQAYEQYF. In nucleotides, the CDR3 is TGTGCCAACAACGAGGGACAAGCCTACGAGCAGTACTTC.

This clone has a single count. V and J are TRBV4-1 and TRBJ1-4; the D gene is possibly TRBD1 (6 bases). Germline CDR1 MGHRA, CDR2 YSYEKL. Trimming took off 2 bases at V and 0 bases at J, with 13 bases between the two ends. This CDR3 is built from 17 residues. CDR3 sequence (DNA): TGCGCCAGCAGCCAAAAGGGGGGGGGCTCAACTAATGAAAAACTGTTTTTT. Amino acids: CASSQKGGGSTNEKLFF.

The chain joins TRBV9 to TRBJ2-2; D gene uncertain. The CDR3 has 13 amino acids. Germline V gene lookup returns CDR1 SGDLS and CDR2 YYNGEE. V was cut by 3 bases and J by 4 bases, with 7 bases left in between. The DNA of the CDR3 is TGTGCCAGCAGCGGAACAGTCACCGGGGAGCTGTTTTTT. It encodes CASSGTVTGELFF.

This chain uses TRBV10-1 with TRBJ2-7; 11 nucleotides line up with TRBD1. The CDR3 length is 15 residues. The V gene end was trimmed by 0 bases and the J gene end by 8 bases; junction bases not matched to a gene: 6. Germline V gene lookup returns CDR1 WNHNN and CDR2 SYGVQD (reference sequence). CDR3 in DNA: TGCGCCAGCAGTGAGTCGGGACAGGGGGTCGCTAAGCAGTACTTC. Translation: CASSESGQGVAKQYF.

The chain combines TRBV18 with TRBJ2-2, with TRBD2 as a possible D gene (5 bases). The length of the CDR3 is 16 residues. Germline CDR1 KGHSH, CDR2 LQKENI. The V gene lost 4 bases and the J gene lost 0 bases, with 12 bases spanning the gap. CDR3 residues: CASSLAGGPNTGELFF. The CDR3 DNA reads as TGTGCCAGCTCACTTGCGGGCGGGCCGAACACCGGGGAGCTGTTTTTT.